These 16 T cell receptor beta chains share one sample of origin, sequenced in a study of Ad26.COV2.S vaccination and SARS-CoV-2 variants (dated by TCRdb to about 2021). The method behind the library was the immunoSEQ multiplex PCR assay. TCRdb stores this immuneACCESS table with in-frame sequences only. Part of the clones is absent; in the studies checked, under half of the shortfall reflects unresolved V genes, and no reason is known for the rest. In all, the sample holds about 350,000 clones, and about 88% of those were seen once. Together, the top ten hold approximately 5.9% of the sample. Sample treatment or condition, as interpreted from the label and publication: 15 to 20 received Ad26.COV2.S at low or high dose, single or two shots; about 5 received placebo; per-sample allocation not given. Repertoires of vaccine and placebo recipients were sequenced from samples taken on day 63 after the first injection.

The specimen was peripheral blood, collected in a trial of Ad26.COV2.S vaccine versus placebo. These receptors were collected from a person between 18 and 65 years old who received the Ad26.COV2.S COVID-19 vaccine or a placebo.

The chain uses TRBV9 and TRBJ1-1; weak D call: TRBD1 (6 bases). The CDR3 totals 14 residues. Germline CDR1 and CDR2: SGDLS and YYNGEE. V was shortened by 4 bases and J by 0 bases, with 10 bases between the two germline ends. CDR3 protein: CASSSPGVNTEAFF. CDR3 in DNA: TGTGCCAGCAGCAGTCCAGGGGTGAACACTGAAGCTTTCTTT.

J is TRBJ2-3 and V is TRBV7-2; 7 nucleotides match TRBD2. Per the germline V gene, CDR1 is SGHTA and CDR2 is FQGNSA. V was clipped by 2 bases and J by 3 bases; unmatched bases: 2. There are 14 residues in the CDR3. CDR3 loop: CASSLWGGTDTQYF. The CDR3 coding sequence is TGTGCCAGCAGCTTATGGGGGGGGACAGATACGCAGTATTTT.

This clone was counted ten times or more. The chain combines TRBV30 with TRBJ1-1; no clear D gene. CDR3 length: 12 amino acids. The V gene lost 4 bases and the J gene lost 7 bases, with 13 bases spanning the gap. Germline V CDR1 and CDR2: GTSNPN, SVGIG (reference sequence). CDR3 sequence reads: CAWKRVPGEAFF. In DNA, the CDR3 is TGTGCCTGGAAGAGGGTACCAGGTGAAGCTTTCTTT.

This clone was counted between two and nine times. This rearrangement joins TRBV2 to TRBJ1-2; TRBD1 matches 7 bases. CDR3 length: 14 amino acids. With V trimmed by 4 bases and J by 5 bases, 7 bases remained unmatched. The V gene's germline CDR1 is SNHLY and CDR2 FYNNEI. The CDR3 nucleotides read TGTGCCAGCAGTGTGGGCAGGGGGGAATATGGCTACACCTTC. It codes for CASSVGRGEYGYTF.

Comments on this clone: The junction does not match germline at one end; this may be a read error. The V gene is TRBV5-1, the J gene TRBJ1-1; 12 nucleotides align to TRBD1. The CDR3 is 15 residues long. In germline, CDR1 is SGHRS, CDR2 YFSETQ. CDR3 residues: CASSLEGTGGAVPSF. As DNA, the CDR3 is TGCGCCAGCAGCTTGGAGGGGACAGGGGGCGCAGTGCCTTCCTTT.

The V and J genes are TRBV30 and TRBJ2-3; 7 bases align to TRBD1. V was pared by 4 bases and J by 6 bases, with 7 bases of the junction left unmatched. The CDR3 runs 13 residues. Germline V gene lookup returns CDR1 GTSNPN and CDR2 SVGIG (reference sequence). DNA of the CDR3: TGTGCCTGGACCCACCCACAGGGGGATACGCAGTATTTT. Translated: CAWTHPQGDTQYF.

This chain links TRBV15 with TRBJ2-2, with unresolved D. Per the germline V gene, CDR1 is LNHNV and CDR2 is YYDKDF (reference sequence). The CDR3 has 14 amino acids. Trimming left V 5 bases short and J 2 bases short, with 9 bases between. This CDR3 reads CATSETTNTGELFF. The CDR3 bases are TGTGCCACCAGCGAGACAACCAACACCGGGGAGCTGTTTTTT.

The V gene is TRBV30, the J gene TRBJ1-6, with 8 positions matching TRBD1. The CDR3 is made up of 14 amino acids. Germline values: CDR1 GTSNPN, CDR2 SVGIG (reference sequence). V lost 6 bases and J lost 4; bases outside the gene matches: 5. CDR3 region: CACGQGEYNSPLHF. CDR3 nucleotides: TGTGCCTGCGGACAGGGCGAATATAATTCACCCCTCCACTTT.

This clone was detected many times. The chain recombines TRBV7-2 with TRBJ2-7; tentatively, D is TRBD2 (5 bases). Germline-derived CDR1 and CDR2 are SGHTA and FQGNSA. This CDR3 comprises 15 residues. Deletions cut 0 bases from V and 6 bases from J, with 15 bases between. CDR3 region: CASSLASGSGSEQYF. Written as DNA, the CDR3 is TGTGCCAGCAGCTTAGCTTCGGGATCGGGATCCGAGCAGTACTTC.

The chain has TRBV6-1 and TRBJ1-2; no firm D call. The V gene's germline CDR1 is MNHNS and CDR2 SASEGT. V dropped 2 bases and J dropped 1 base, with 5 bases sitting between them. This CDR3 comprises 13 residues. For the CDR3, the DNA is TGTGCCAGCAGTGAACGTAGTAACTATGGCTACACCTTC. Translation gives CASSERSNYGYTF.

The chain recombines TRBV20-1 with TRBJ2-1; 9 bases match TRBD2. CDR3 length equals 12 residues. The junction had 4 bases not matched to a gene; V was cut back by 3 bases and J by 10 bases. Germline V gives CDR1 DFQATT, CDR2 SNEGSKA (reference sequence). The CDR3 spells CSASSGSWEQFF. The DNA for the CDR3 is TGCAGTGCTAGTAGCGGGAGCTGGGAGCAGTTCTTC.

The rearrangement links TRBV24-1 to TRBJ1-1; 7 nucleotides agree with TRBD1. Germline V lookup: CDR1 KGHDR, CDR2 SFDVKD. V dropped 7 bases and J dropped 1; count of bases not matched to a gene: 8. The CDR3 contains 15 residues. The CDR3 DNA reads TGTGCCACCAGGAACACAGGGGAAGGGAACACTGAAGCTTTCTTT. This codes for CATRNTGEGNTEAFF.

CDR3 in DNA: TGTGCCTGGACCCTAGGAGGAGCCGGGGAGCTGTTTTTT. Translation gives CAWTLGGAGELFF. The chain has TRBV30 and TRBJ2-2; weak D call: TRBD2 (5 bases). Germline lookup yields CDR1 GTSNPN and CDR2 SVGIG (reference sequence). The V end was cut by 4 bases, the J end by 6 bases, with 12 bases between. CDR3 length: 13 amino acids.

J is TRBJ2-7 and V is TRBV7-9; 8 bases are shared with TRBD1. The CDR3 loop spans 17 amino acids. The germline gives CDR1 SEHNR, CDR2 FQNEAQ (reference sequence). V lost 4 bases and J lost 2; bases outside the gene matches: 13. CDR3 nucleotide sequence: TGTGCCAGCAGCTACGGGAACGACAGGGGCCGAACCTACGAGCAGTACTTC. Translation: CASSYGNDRGRTYEQYF. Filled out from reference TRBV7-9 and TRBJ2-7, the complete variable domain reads DTGVSQNPRHKITKRGQNVTFRCDPISEHNRLYWYRQTLGQGPEFLTYFQNEAQLEKSRLLSDRFSAERPKGSFSTLEIQRTEQGDSAMYLCASSYGNDRGRTYEQYFGPGTRLTVT.

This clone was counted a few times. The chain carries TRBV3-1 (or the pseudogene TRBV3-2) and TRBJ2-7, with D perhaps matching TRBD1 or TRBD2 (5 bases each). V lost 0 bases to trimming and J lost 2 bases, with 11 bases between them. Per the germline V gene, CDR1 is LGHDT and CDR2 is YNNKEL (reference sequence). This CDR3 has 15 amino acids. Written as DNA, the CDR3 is TGTGCCAGCAGCCAAGAGATTGGGGGACCCTACGAGCAGTACTTC. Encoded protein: CASSQEIGGPYEQYF.

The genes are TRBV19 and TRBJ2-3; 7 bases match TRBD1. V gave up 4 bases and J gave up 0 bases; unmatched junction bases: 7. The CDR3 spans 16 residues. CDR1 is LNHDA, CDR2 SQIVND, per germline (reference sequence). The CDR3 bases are TGTGCCAGTAGTACCCAGACAGGGTTCAGCACAGATACGCAGTATTTT. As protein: CASSTQTGFSTDTQYF.